The 23 T cell receptor beta chains below all came from one sample that was sequenced in a study of cytomegalovirus exposure and HLA in healthy donors (dated by TCRdb to 2017 to 2019). The library was produced with the immunoSEQ multiplex PCR assay. TCRdb's version of the immuneACCESS table is confined to in-frame rearrangements and falls short of the full clone set. An unresolved V gene accounts for under half of the shortfall where checked; the remainder is of unknown origin. The sample contains under 200,000 clones, about 90% of them found a single time. 3% of the sample is taken by the ten largest. Sequencing was performed on PBMCs. These receptors came from a young woman in good health and CMV-seropositive.

The chain links TRBV6-1 to TRBJ2-7; 8 positions match TRBD2. This CDR3 contains 13 residues. CDR1 and CDR2 from the germline V gene are MNHNS and SASEGT. J gave up 1 base and V 10 bases, and 6 bases lay outside the gene matches. CDR3 in amino acids: CATQAGVSYEQYF. The DNA for the CDR3 is TGTGCCACCCAAGCGGGGGTATCCTACGAGCAGTACTTC.

The chain recombines TRBV7-9 with TRBJ2-5, with D perhaps matching TRBD2 (6 bases). V lost 7 bases and J lost 3, with 12 bases in between. CDR3 length: 13 residues. From germline, CDR1 is SEHNR and CDR2 FQNEAQ (reference sequence). The chain's CDR3 is CASISGGEETQYF. CDR3 in DNA: TGTGCCAGCATTTCCGGCGGGGAAGAGACCCAGTACTTC.

The rearrangement links TRBV7-8 to TRBJ2-3, with D perhaps TRBD2 (6 bases). Germline V gives CDR1 SGHVS, CDR2 FQNEAQ. This CDR3 has 19 amino acids. Trimming cost V 4 bases and J 0 bases, with 23 bases left between them. The CDR3 sequence is CASSWRPLAAPASTDTQYF. The CDR3 DNA reads as TGTGCCAGCAGCTGGCGACCCTTAGCGGCCCCTGCTAGCACAGATACGCAGTATTTT.

This chain joins TRBV6-5 and TRBJ2-2; perhaps TRBD1 as D (6 bases). The CDR3 covers 16 residues. In germline, CDR1 is MNHEY, CDR2 SVGAGI. The ends were cut back, 0 bases at V and 4 bases at J, with 12 bases in the middle. The CDR3, as DNA: TGTGCCAGCAGTTACTCCCCTGACAGGTCCACCGGGGAGCTGTTTTTT. As protein: CASSYSPDRSTGELFF.

The J gene is TRBJ2-2, the V gene TRBV29-1; 8 nucleotides agree with TRBD1. From germline, CDR1 is SQVTM and CDR2 ANQGSEA. CDR3 length equals 13 residues. Unmatched junction bases numbered 4, after V lost 6 bases and J lost 4 bases. In nucleotides, the CDR3 is TGCAGCGTACGGACAGGGACCACCGGGGAGCTGTTTTTT. Amino acid sequence: CSVRTGTTGELFF.

Only one count was recorded for this clone. The V and J genes are TRBV7-6 and TRBJ2-7, with D perhaps matching TRBD2 (8 bases). The germline V gene encodes CDR1 SGHVS and CDR2 FNYEAQ. V lost 1 base, J lost 2 bases, and 18 bases lay in between. This CDR3 spans 17 amino acids. This chain's CDR3 is CASSLVSGGTDTYEQYF. CDR3 DNA: TGTGCCAGCAGCTTAGTCTCGGGGGGGACAGATACCTACGAGCAGTACTTC.

The V call is TRBV7-8, the J call TRBJ2-2, with 11 bases matching TRBD2. Germline lookup yields CDR1 SGHVS and CDR2 FQNEAQ. The CDR3 has 19 residues. The ends lost 0 bases at V and 2 bases at J; junction bases unmatched: 8. The CDR3 sequence: CASSLALGLAAPNTGELFF. The CDR3 DNA sequence: TGTGCCAGCAGCTTAGCGCTGGGACTAGCGGCGCCCAACACCGGGGAGCTGTTTTTT.

The J gene is TRBJ2-7, the V gene TRBV7-2; 7 positions match TRBD2. Germline V gives CDR1 SGHTA, CDR2 FQGNSA. The CDR3 is 17 residues long. After removal of 7 bases from V and 0 bases from J, the junction contained 15 bases not matched to a gene. CDR3 in DNA: TGTGCCAGCAACCCCGCGCCGAGCGGGGAGAGCTCCTACGAGCAGTACTTC. Residues: CASNPAPSGESSYEQYF.

The gene calls are TRBV27 and TRBJ2-3; 9 bases align to TRBD2. The CDR3 contains 15 residues. V trimming: 8 bases; J trimming: 0 bases; junction bases outside the gene matches: 6. Germline V CDR1 and CDR2: MNHEY, SMNVEV (reference sequence). CDR3 region: CASSSGITSTDTQYF. CDR3 bases: TGTGCCAGCTCTAGCGGGATCACTAGCACAGATACGCAGTATTTT.

The V call is TRBV11-2, the J call TRBJ1-2, with D maybe TRBD1 (5 bases). Trimming removed 7 bases at V and 5 bases at J, with 11 bases between. The germline V gene has CDR1 SGHAT and CDR2 FQNNGV. The CDR3 totals 12 residues. In DNA, the CDR3 is TGTGCCAGCACCTCGACAGTGTATGGCTACACCTTC. Amino acid sequence: CASTSTVYGYTF.

This clone was seen just once. V usage is TRBV28 and J usage is TRBJ2-1; maybe TRBD1 (5 bases). Germline V gene data show CDR1 as MDHEN and CDR2 as SYDVKM. V dropped 4 bases and J dropped 0 bases, with 13 bases sitting between them. The CDR3 loop spans 16 amino acids. DNA for the CDR3: TGTGCCAGCAGTTCCCCAACAGGTGGCTCCTACAATGAGCAGTTCTTC. Its translation: CASSSPTGGSYNEQFF.

The V and J genes are TRBV7-9 and TRBJ1-3; D remains unclear. The CDR3 runs 15 residues. Trimming left V 1 base short and J 0 bases short, with 7 bases between. The germline gives CDR1 SEHNR, CDR2 FQNEAQ (reference sequence). CDR3 loop: CASSLEALSGNTIYF. CDR3 nucleotides: TGTGCCAGCAGCTTAGAAGCTCTCTCTGGAAACACCATATATTTT.

The chain has TRBV6-5 and TRBJ1-2, with 7 bases aligning to TRBD1. V lost 7 bases, J lost 0 bases, and 8 bases stayed unmatched. Germline V gene data show CDR1 as MNHEY and CDR2 as SVGAGI. The CDR3 extends over 15 amino acids. The CDR3 loop reads CASTLDRAANYGYTF. The CDR3 region has the DNA TGTGCCAGCACCCTAGACAGGGCGGCTAACTATGGCTACACCTTC.

The rearrangement uses TRBV15 and TRBJ2-7, with TRBD2 matching over 9 bases. V lost 2 bases, J lost 0 bases, and 11 bases stayed unmatched. This CDR3 comprises 18 residues. Germline CDR1 is LNHNV and CDR2 is YYDKDF (reference sequence). CDR3: CATSRQGFSGGVSYEQYF. CDR3 DNA: TGTGCCACCAGCAGACAGGGGTTTAGCGGGGGTGTCTCCTACGAGCAGTACTTC.

This chain uses TRBV19 with TRBJ1-5; 9 nucleotides match TRBD1. Per the germline V gene, CDR1 is LNHDA and CDR2 is SQIVND (reference sequence). The trim removed 3 bases at V and 7 bases at J, leaving 10 bases unmatched. The CDR3 has 16 residues. The CDR3 coding sequence is TGTGCCAGTAGTATCGAGGGGACAGGGCGCGTCCAGCCCCAGCATTTT. Translation gives CASSIEGTGRVQPQHF. Variable domain in full (rest from reference TRBV19 and TRBJ1-5): DGGITQSPKYLFRKEGQNVTLSCEQNLNHDAMYWYRQDPGQGLRLIYYSQIVNDFQKGDIAEGYSVSREKKESFPLTVTSAQKNPTAFYLCASSIEGTGRVQPQHFGDGTRLSIL.

CDR3 sequence (DNA): TGCGCCAGCAGCGGAATGGGGACTAGCACAGATACGCAGTATTTT. Amino acids: CASSGMGTSTDTQYF. The chain joins TRBV4-1 to TRBJ2-3; D might be TRBD2 (6 bases). The CDR3 loop spans 15 amino acids. V gave up 5 bases and J gave up 0 bases, with 12 bases separating them. Germline CDR1 is MGHRA and CDR2 is YSYEKL.

This rearrangement joins TRBV7-2 to TRBJ2-5; 8 bases map to TRBD2. Per the germline V gene, CDR1 is SGHTA and CDR2 is FQGNSA. The CDR3 contains 17 residues. V lost 1 base, J lost 4 bases, and 11 bases stayed unmatched. The DNA of the CDR3 is TGTGCCAGCAGCTTAGGGGGAGCGGGAGTGATACGAGAGACCCAGTACTTC. Translating gives CASSLGGAGVIRETQYF.

The chain employs TRBV10-3 and TRBJ2-1; TRBD2 aligns across 8 bases. CDR1 is ENHRY, CDR2 SYGVKD, per germline. CDR3 length: 13 residues. Trimming removed 5 bases from V and 5 bases from J; junction bases left unmatched: 2. The CDR3 sequence: CAISSTSDNEQFF. CDR3 DNA sequence: TGTGCCATCAGTTCGACTAGCGACAATGAGCAGTTCTTC.

This clone was found once. The chain couples TRBV5-6 to TRBJ2-7, with no clear D. Trimming pared 0 bases from V and 3 bases from J, leaving 10 bases between. This CDR3 spans 14 amino acids. Per germline, CDR1 SGHDT and CDR2 YYEEEE. This chain's CDR3 is CASSLDLSGYEQYF. The CDR3 coding sequence is TGTGCCAGCAGCTTGGATCTGAGTGGCTACGAGCAGTACTTC.

The chain is built from TRBV6-5 and TRBJ1-4, with unresolved D. Germline V gene sequence: CDR1 MNHEY, CDR2 SVGAGI. This CDR3 contains 13 residues. The V end lost 7 bases, the J end lost 7 bases, and 13 bases lay between the germline ends. The CDR3 loop reads CASTISRSEKLFF. The CDR3, as DNA: TGTGCCAGCACCATATCACGGAGTGAAAAACTGTTTTTT.

This chain uses TRBV9 with TRBJ1-1; D unclear. The V end was cut by 0 bases, the J end by 0 bases, with 9 bases between. The CDR3 totals 15 residues. CDR1 and CDR2 from the germline V gene are SGDLS and YYNGEE. The CDR3 DNA sequence: TGTGCCAGCAGCGTAGAAGAGAACTTGAACACTGAAGCTTTCTTT. It is translated as CASSVEENLNTEAFF.

The J gene is TRBJ1-5, the V gene TRBV5-4; possible D gene TRBD1, 6 bases. The CDR3 extends over 15 amino acids. Trimming removed 4 bases at V and 4 bases at J, with 15 bases between. Germline V gene data show CDR1 as SGHNT and CDR2 as YYREEE (reference sequence). CDR3 sequence reads: CASSAGYGTNQPQHF. CDR3 DNA: TGTGCCAGCAGCGCCGGATACGGGACAAATCAGCCCCAGCATTTT.

The V call is TRBV6-5, the J call TRBJ1-1, with 8 bases fitting TRBD1. Germline V CDR1 and CDR2: MNHEY, SVGAGI. Losses at the gene ends were 6 bases for V and 4 bases for J; bases not matched to a gene: 7. The length of the CDR3 is 14 residues. The CDR3 sequence is CASRGDRKGTEAFF. In DNA form, the CDR3 reads TGTGCCAGCAGGGGGGACAGGAAGGGCACTGAAGCTTTCTTT.